This entry lists 25 T cell receptor beta chains sequenced from one sample in a study of blood T cell repertoires in COVID-19. The assay was immunoSEQ multiplex PCR, and TCRdb's table has in-frame clones only and misses some. This sample has about 39,000 clones, with approximately 93% found just once. The sample consisted of peripheral blood. These receptor sequences come from a man aged 50 to 60 with active COVID-19.

The J gene is TRBJ1-2, the V gene TRBV25-1; 7 bases map to TRBD1. Germline lookup yields CDR1 MGHDK and CDR2 SYGVNS. The J segment lost 0 bases and the V segment lost 8 bases, leaving 15 bases of the junction unmatched. The CDR3 is 17 residues long. CDR3 protein: CASWAGQGGISNYGYTF. The CDR3 coding sequence is TGTGCCAGCTGGGCGGGCCAGGGGGGAATTTCTAACTATGGCTACACCTTC.

The chain joins TRBV5-1 to TRBJ2-2; 11 bases are shared with TRBD2. Germline lookup yields CDR1 SGHRS and CDR2 YFSETQ. This CDR3 has 15 amino acids. The V segment lost 5 bases and the J segment 6 bases; nucleotides outside the gene matches: 6. In DNA form, the CDR3 reads TGCGCCAGCAGAGGACTAGCGGGCGGATCCGGGGAGCTGTTTTTT. This sequence encodes CASRGLAGGSGELFF.

DNA for the CDR3: TGTGCCAGCAGCCCAAGACTAGCGGGGGCCCCCTACAATGAGCAGTTCTTC. It encodes CASSPRLAGAPYNEQFF. The genes are TRBV4-2 and TRBJ2-1; 12 bases are a match to TRBD2. Germline V gene data show CDR1 as LGHNA and CDR2 as YNFKEQ. This CDR3 region has 17 residues. V lost 4 bases, J lost 2 bases, and 6 bases stayed unmatched.

The chain links TRBV2 to TRBJ2-2, with D tentatively TRBD2 (5 bases). This CDR3 spans 13 amino acids. Germline CDR1 reads SNHLY; CDR2 reads FYNNEI. The V and J ends lost 2 bases and 7 bases respectively, with 8 bases between them. CDR3 in amino acids: CASSEQGSGELFF. CDR3 in DNA: TGTGCCAGCAGTGAACAAGGGAGCGGGGAGCTGTTTTTT.

This sequence joins TRBV7-2 and TRBJ2-7; 10 bases map to TRBD1. V trimming: 2 bases; J trimming: 5 bases; junction bases outside the gene matches: 9. The germline gives CDR1 SGHTA, CDR2 FQGNSA. The CDR3 spans 16 residues. The CDR3 coding sequence is TGTGCCAGCAGCTTACTTACGACAGGGGGCAACGACGAGCAGTACTTC. Protein: CASSLLTTGGNDEQYF. Using reference TRBV7-2 and TRBJ2-7 for the parts outside the CDR3, the full variable domain is GAGVSQSPSNKVTEKGKDVELRCDPISGHTALYWYRQSLGQGLEFLIYFQGNSAPDKSGLPSDRFSAERTGGSVSTLTIQRTQQEDSAVYLCASSLLTTGGNDEQYFGPGTRLTVT.

The CDR3 sequence is CASSLVGTGLETQYF. The CDR3 DNA reads TGCGCCAGCAGCTTGGTTGGGACAGGGTTAGAGACCCAGTACTTC. The rearrangement uses TRBV5-1 and TRBJ2-5, with 9 bases lining up with TRBD1. The trim removed 0 bases at V and 4 bases at J, leaving 4 bases unmatched. There are 15 residues in the CDR3. CDR1 and CDR2 (germline): SGHRS, YFSETQ.

The V gene is TRBV3-1 (or the pseudogene TRBV3-2), the J gene TRBJ2-1; tentative D call: TRBD2 (5 bases). The ends were cut back, 4 bases at V and 8 bases at J, with 9 bases in the middle. This CDR3 is 12 amino acids long. Germline CDR1 is LGHDT and CDR2 is YNNKEL (reference sequence). The CDR3 DNA sequence: TGTGCCAGCAGCCTCTCCGGGGATGAGCAGTTCTTC. This codes for CASSLSGDEQFF.

This chain links TRBV20-1 with TRBJ1-1, with unresolved D. The CDR3 runs 11 residues. Trimming left V 5 bases short and J 5 bases short, with 9 bases between. Germline V gene sequence: CDR1 DFQATT, CDR2 SNEGSKA (reference sequence). CDR3 sequence (DNA): TGCAGTGCTCCCCTCGAGACTGAAGCTTTCTTT. Protein product: CSAPLETEAFF.

This clone appeared once. The chain joins TRBV2 to TRBJ2-7; D is perhaps TRBD2 (5 bases). Trimming pared 2 bases from V and 5 bases from J, leaving 13 bases between. Germline CDR1 and CDR2: SNHLY and FYNNEI. The CDR3 spans 14 residues. Here the CDR3 reads CASSEFEGIDEQYF. CDR3 DNA: TGTGCCAGCAGTGAATTTGAGGGAATCGACGAGCAGTACTTC.

The rearrangement joins TRBV20-1 to TRBJ2-5; D gene unclear. Germline V gene data show CDR1 as DFQATT and CDR2 as SNEGSKA (reference sequence). This CDR3 region has 11 residues. Trimming shortened V by 4 bases and J by 2 bases, and 5 bases separated the two germline ends. CDR3 DNA sequence: TGCAGTGCTACAGGTCAAGAGACCCAGTACTTC. Amino acid sequence: CSATGQETQYF.

V usage is TRBV5-4 and J usage is TRBJ1-2; D ambiguous. CDR3 length: 15 amino acids. Trimming left V 7 bases short and J 3 bases short, with 19 bases between. Germline loops: CDR1 SGHNT, CDR2 YYREEE (reference sequence). The CDR3 region is CASPLPGRRDYGYTF. The DNA for the CDR3 is TGTGCCAGCCCCCTCCCGGGCCGGAGGGACTATGGCTACACCTTC.

Worth noting for this clone: The junction does not match germline at one end; this may be a read error. The rearrangement joins TRBV7-7 to TRBJ2-7; a weak D match, TRBD2 (6 bases). This CDR3 is 14 amino acids long. The germline gives CDR1 SSHAT, CDR2 FNYEAQ (reference sequence). This CDR3 reads CASSRGASSYEQYF. CDR3 bases: TGTGCTAGCAGCCGCGGGGCCTCCTCCTACGAGCAGTACTTC.

This sequence joins TRBV4-1 and TRBJ1-2; D gene unclear. This CDR3 spans 17 amino acids. CDR1 MGHRA and CDR2 YSYEKL come from the germline V gene. V was trimmed by 0 bases and J by 2 bases, leaving 16 bases between them. The CDR3: CASSQDAEAEGNYGYTF. Written as DNA, the CDR3 is TGCGCCAGCAGCCAAGATGCGGAGGCTGAAGGAAACTATGGCTACACCTTC.

J is TRBJ1-2 and V is TRBV4-2; 7 positions agree with TRBD1. Germline CDR1 LGHNA, CDR2 YNFKEQ. The length of the CDR3 is 19 residues. Germline trimming cut 0 bases from V and 0 bases from J; bases unmatched to any gene: 13. The CDR3 here is CASSQDSWDSWVSNYGYTF. The CDR3 nucleotides read TGTGCCAGCAGCCAAGATTCGTGGGACAGCTGGGTTTCTAACTATGGCTACACCTTC.

V usage is TRBV5-1 and J usage is TRBJ2-1; 8 bases are a match to TRBD2. V lost 0 bases and J lost 0; bases outside the gene matches: 11. CDR3 length equals 19 residues. Germline assignment: CDR1 SGHRS and CDR2 YFSETQ. For the CDR3, the DNA is TGCGCCAGCAGCTTGGTTTTTAGCGGGACCCAGAGCTCCTACAATGAGCAGTTCTTC. Protein: CASSLVFSGTQSSYNEQFF. Full variable domain (outside the CDR3, taken from reference TRBV5-1 and TRBJ2-1): KAGVTQTPRYLIKTRGQQVTLSCSPISGHRSVSWYQQTPGQGLQFLFEYFSETQRNKGNFPGRFSGRQFSNSRSEMNVSTLELGDSALYLCASSLVFSGTQSSYNEQFFGPGTRLTVL.

The chain links TRBV10-1 to TRBJ1-2, with TRBD1 as a possible D gene (5 bases). This CDR3 contains 13 residues. Trimming removed 3 bases from V and 4 bases from J, with 9 bases in between. Per the germline V gene, CDR1 is WNHNN and CDR2 is SYGVQD (reference sequence). The CDR3 coding sequence is TGCGCCAGCAGTGATTCAGGGCCCTATGGCTACACCTTC. The encoded protein is CASSDSGPYGYTF.

The chain links TRBV9 to TRBJ2-5; a weak D match, TRBD1 (5 bases). CDR1 is SGDLS, CDR2 YYNGEE, per germline. Trimming removed 0 bases from V and 5 bases from J, with 5 bases in between. The CDR3 runs to 12 residues. Written as DNA, the CDR3 is TGTGCCAGCAGCGTAGGGGGCGAGACCCAGTACTTC. This encodes CASSVGGETQYF.

The chain recombines TRBV5-5 with TRBJ2-1; 11 bases agree with TRBD1. After removal of 1 base from V and 6 bases from J, the junction contained 3 bases not matched to a gene. CDR1 and CDR2 (germline): SGHKS, YYEKEE (reference sequence). CDR3 length: 15 residues. The CDR3 DNA is TGTGCCAGCAGCTTGTACGGGACAGGGGGCAATGAGCAGTTCTTC. This encodes CASSLYGTGGNEQFF.

A few counts support this clone. The chain carries TRBV29-1 and TRBJ2-1; TRBD2 matches at 7 bases. This CDR3 is built from 11 residues. From germline, CDR1 is SQVTM and CDR2 ANQGSEA. V was pared by 4 bases and J by 8 bases, with 2 bases of the junction left unmatched. CDR3 bases: TGCAGCGTTGGGACTAGAGATGAGCAGTTCTTC. Its translation is CSVGTRDEQFF.

The V gene is TRBV18, the J gene TRBJ2-5, with D maybe TRBD2 (6 bases). The CDR3 consists of 14 residues. In germline, CDR1 is KGHSH, CDR2 LQKENI. The ends were cut back, 4 bases at V and 4 bases at J, with 13 bases in the middle. CDR3 sequence reads: CASSRDSSRETQYF. Here the CDR3 DNA reads TGTGCCAGCTCACGGGACTCTAGCAGAGAGACCCAGTACTTC.

The chain is built from TRBV2 and TRBJ2-7; 9 bases align to TRBD2. Germline loops: CDR1 SNHLY, CDR2 FYNNEI. Trimming cost V 6 bases and J 4 bases; bases outside gene matches: 7. CDR3 size: 14 residues. CDR3 DNA sequence: TGTGCCAGCAGGGAGCGGGAGGAGGGTTACGAGCAGTACTTC. Protein sequence: CASREREEGYEQYF.

The V and J genes are TRBV14 and TRBJ2-3, with 9 bases identical to TRBD2. The CDR3 runs to 16 residues. The germline gives CDR1 SGHDN, CDR2 FVKESK. The V gene end was trimmed by 4 bases and the J gene end by 2 bases; junction bases not matched to a gene: 7. In DNA, the CDR3 is TGTGCCAGCAGCCCCCCGGGACTAGCACCCACAGATACGCAGTATTTT. This sequence encodes CASSPPGLAPTDTQYF.

The rearrangement joins TRBV9 to TRBJ1-2; TRBD1 might be the D (5 bases). This CDR3 is 13 amino acids long. Germline values: CDR1 SGDLS, CDR2 YYNGEE. Trimming stripped 0 bases from V and 8 bases from J, with 11 bases between. CDR3 in amino acids: CASSVGQQGGYTF. The CDR3 region has the DNA TGTGCCAGCAGCGTAGGACAGCAGGGAGGCTACACCTTC.

V is TRBV5-1 and J is TRBJ1-2, with 9 bases fitting TRBD1. V was clipped by 3 bases and J by 2 bases; unmatched bases: 2. Germline CDR1 SGHRS, CDR2 YFSETQ. This CDR3 has 14 residues. CDR3 DNA sequence: TGCGCCAGCAGCTCGGGACAGGGAAACTATGGCTACACCTTC. It encodes CASSSGQGNYGYTF. Full variable domain (missing parts from reference TRBV5-1 and TRBJ1-2): KAGVTQTPRYLIKTRGQQVTLSCSPISGHRSVSWYQQTPGQGLQFLFEYFSETQRNKGNFPGRFSGRQFSNSRSEMNVSTLELGDSALYLCASSSGQGNYGYTFGSGTRLTVV.

The V call is TRBV24-1, the J call TRBJ2-1; TRBD1 matches 10 bases. The germline CDR1 and CDR2 sequences are KGHDR and SFDVKD. Unmatched junction bases numbered 18, after V lost 2 bases and J lost 6 bases. CDR3 size: 20 residues. The CDR3 is CATSDSFGTPPDRGVNEQFF. As DNA, the CDR3 is TGTGCCACCAGTGATTCCTTTGGAACCCCCCCGGACAGGGGGGTCAATGAGCAGTTCTTC.